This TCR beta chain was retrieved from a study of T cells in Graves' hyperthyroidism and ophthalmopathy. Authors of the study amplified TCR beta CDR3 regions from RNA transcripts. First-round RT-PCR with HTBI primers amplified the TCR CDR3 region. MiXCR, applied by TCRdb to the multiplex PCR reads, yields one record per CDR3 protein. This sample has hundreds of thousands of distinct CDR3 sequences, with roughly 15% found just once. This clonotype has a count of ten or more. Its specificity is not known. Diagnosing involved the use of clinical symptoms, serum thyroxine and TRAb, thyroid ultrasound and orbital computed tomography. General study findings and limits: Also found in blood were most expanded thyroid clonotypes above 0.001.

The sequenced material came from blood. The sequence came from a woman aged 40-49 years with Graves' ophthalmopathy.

The CDR3 sequence: CSVQDAKRYGYTF. DNA of the CDR3: TGCAGCGTTCAGGACGCGAAGCGGTATGGCTACACCTTC. The V gene is TRBV29-1, the J gene TRBJ1-2; no clear D. The V end lost 5 bases, the J end lost 5 bases, and 15 bases lay between the germline ends. This CDR3 region has 13 residues. Germline CDR1 and CDR2: SQVTM and ANQGSEA.